The sequence of this T cell receptor (beta chain) was determined in a study of T cells in Graves' hyperthyroidism and ophthalmopathy. The source material, RNA transcripts, was used to amplify TCR beta CDR3 regions. First-round RT-PCR with HTBI primers amplified the TCR CDR3 region. A single record per CDR3 protein comes from TCRdb applying MiXCR to the multiplex PCR reads. The sample carries about 96,000 distinct CDR3 sequences, just over 50% recorded once. Exclusion criteria comprised uncontrolled infection, other autoimmune disease, pregnancy or lactation. There are many counts of this clonotype. The V end lost 7 bases, the J end lost 0 bases, and 12 bases lay between the germline ends. The CDR3 totals 14 residues. CDR1 and CDR2 (germline): MDHEN, SYDVKM.

This clonotype originated in a middle-aged woman with Graves' hyperthyroidism. This rearrangement joins TRBV28 to TRBJ1-1; D is ambiguous. Sequencing was carried out using blood. The CDR3 coding sequence is TGTGCCAGCAACCCGTCCTGGGTGAACACTGAAGCTTTCTTT. This gives the protein CASNPSWVNTEAFF.